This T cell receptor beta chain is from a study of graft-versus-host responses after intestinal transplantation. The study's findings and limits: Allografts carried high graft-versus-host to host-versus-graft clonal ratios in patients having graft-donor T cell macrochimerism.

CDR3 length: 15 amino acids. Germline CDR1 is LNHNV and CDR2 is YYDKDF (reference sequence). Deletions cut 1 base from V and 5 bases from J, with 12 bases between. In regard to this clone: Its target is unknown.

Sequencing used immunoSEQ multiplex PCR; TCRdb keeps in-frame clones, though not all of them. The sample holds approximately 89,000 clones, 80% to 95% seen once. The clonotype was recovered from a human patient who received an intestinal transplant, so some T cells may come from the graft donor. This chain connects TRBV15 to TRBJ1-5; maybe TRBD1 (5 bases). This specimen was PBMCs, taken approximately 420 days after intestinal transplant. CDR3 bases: TGTGCCACCAGCAGAGTCGGCAGGGACGATCAGCCCCAGCATTTT. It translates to CATSRVGRDDQPQHF.